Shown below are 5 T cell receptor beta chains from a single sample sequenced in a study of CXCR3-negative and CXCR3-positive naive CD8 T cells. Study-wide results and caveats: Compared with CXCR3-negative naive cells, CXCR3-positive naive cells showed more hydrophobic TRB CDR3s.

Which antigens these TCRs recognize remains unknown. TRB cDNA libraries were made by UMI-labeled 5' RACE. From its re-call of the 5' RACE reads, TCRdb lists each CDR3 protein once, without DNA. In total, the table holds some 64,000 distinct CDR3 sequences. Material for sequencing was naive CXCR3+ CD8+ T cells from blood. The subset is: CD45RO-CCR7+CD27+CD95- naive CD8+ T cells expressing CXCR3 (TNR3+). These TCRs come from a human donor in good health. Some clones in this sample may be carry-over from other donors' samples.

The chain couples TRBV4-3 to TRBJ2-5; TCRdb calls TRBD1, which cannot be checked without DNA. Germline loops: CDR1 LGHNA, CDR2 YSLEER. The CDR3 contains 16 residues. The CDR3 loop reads CASSQDWRGPGETQYF.

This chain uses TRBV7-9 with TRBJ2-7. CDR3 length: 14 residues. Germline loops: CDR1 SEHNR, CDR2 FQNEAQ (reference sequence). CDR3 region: CASSSPLRPYEQYF.

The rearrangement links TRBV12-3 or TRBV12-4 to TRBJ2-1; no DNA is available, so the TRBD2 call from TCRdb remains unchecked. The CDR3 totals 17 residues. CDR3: CASSGTSSGGSYNEQFF.

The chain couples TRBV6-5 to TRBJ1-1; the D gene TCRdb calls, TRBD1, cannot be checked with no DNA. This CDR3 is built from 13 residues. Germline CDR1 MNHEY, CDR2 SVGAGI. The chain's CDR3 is CASSHGTVLEAFF.

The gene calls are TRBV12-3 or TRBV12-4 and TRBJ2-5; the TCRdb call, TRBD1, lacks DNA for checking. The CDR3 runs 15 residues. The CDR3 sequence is CASTLSGGAYETQYF.